This TCR beta chain was sequenced during a study of blood T cell repertoires in COVID-19. Study overall: COVID-19 samples from acute and convalescent phases originated in the United States, Italy and Spain.

In Seattle, patients joined the study during active infection and were tracked longitudinally. The CDR3 runs 16 residues. Germline V lookup: CDR1 SGHTA, CDR2 FQGNSA. V dropped 1 base and J dropped 1 base, with 14 bases sitting between them. This clone was recorded a few times. In the original analysis: The assay estimated nucleated cells by amplifying reference gene primers. Sequencing was performed with immunoSEQ multiplex PCR; in TCRdb, only in-frame clones are kept and a portion is missing. V and J calls and clone size are given by that table; D and trimming were obtained from the DNA. The profile shows 75,000 to 95,000 clones, roughly 70% of them singletons.

V usage is TRBV7-2 and J usage is TRBJ2-7; weak D call: TRBD2 (6 bases). This sequence was found in a man aged 70-80 years with COVID-19, enrolled during active disease. The specimen sequenced was peripheral blood. The CDR3 protein is CASSLGTTRFSYEQYF. The CDR3 DNA reads as TGTGCCAGCAGCTTAGGGACTACCCGATTTTCCTACGAGCAGTACTTC.